The table lists the clone carrying this T cell receptor beta chain with a count of one. What it recognizes is unknown. The V and J ends lost 4 bases and 8 bases, in that order; junction bases with no gene match: 10. The CDR3 runs to 14 residues. Germline V gene data show CDR1 as SNHLY and CDR2 as FYNNEI. Repertoires were generated with immunoSEQ multiplex PCR, while TCRdb's copy carries only in-frame clones and drops some. The data show around 34,000 clones, more than 90% seen once. The source of the sample is a study of monozygotic twins with cystic fibrosis. General study points: Nucleotide-identical clonotype sharing was significantly higher within monozygotic CF twin pairs than between unrelated CF individuals. No link emerged between shared CDR3 counts and age, concordance or severity. Clonality was generally low (median around 0.009), higher in the most severe patients.

J is TRBJ1-2 and V is TRBV2, with TRBD1 matching 7 bases. Sequenced sample: blood. This TCR derives from a girl aged 2 to 9 with cystic fibrosis. This CDR3 reads CASSGQTGISGYTF. In DNA, the CDR3 is TGTGCCAGCAGTGGCCAGACAGGGATAAGCGGCTACACCTTC.